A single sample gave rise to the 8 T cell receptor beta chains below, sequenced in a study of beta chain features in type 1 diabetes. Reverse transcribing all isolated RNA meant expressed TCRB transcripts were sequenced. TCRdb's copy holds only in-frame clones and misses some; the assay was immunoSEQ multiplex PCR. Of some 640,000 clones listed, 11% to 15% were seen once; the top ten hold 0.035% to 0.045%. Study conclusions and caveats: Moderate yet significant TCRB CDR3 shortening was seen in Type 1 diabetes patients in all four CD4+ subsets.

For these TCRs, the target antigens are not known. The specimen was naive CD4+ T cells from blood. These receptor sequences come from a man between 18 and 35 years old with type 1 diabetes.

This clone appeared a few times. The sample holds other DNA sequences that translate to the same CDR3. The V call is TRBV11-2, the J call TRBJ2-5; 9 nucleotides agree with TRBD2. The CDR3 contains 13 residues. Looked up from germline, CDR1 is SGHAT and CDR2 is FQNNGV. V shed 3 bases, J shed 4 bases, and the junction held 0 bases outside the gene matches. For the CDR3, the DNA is TGTGCCAGCAGCTTGCGGGGGGGAGAGACCCAGTACTTC. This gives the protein CASSLRGGETQYF. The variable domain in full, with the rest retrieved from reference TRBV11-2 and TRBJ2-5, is EAGVAQSPRYKIIEKRQSVAFWCNPISGHATLYWYQQILGQGPKLLIQFQNNGVVDDSQLPKDRFSAERLKGVDSTLKIQPAKLEDSAVYLCASSLRGGETQYFGPGTRLLVL.

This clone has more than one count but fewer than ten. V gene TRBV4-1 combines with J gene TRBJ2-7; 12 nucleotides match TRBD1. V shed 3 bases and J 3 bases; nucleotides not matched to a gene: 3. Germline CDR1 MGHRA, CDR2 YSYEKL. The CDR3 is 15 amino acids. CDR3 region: CASSQGQGAFYEQYF. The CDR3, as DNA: TGCGCCAGCAGCCAGGGACAGGGGGCTTTCTACGAGCAGTACTTC.

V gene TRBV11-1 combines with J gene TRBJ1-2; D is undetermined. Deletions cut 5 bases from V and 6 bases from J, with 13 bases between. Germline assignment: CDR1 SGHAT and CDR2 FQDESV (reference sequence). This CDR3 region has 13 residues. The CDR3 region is CASSGWLSDGYTF. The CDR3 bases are TGTGCCAGCAGCGGGTGGCTGTCCGATGGCTACACCTTC.

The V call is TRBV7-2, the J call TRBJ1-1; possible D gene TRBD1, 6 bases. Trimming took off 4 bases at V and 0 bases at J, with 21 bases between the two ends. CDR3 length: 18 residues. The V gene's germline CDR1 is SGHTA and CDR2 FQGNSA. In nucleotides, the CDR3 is TGTGCCAGCAGCTCTACAGGGCCACTTGGGGGAATGAACACTGAAGCTTTCTTT. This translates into CASSSTGPLGGMNTEAFF.

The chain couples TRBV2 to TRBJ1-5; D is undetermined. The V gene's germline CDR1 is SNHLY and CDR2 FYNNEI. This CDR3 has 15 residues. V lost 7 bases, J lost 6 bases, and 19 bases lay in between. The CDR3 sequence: CASNPNSGSAQPQHF. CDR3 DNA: TGTGCCAGCAATCCGAATTCGGGGTCGGCTCAGCCCCAGCATTTT.

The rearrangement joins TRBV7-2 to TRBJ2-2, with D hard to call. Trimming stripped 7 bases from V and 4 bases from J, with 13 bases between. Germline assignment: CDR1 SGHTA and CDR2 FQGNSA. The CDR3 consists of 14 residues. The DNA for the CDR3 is TGTGCCAGCAATCCCGACCCGGTCACCGGGGAGCTGTTTTTT. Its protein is CASNPDPVTGELFF. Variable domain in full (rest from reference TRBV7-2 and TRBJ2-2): GAGVSQSPSNKVTEKGKDVELRCDPISGHTALYWYRQSLGQGLEFLIYFQGNSAPDKSGLPSDRFSAERTGGSVSTLTIQRTQQEDSAVYLCASNPDPVTGELFFGEGSRLTVL.

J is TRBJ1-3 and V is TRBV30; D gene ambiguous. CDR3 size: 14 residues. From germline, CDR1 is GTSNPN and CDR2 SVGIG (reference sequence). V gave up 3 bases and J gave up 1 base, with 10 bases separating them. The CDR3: CAWSPLSSGNTIYF. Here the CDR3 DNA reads TGTGCCTGGAGCCCACTTTCGTCTGGAAACACCATATATTTT.

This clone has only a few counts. The CDR3 coding sequence is TGTGCCAGCAGCTGGACAGTTTCCTCTGGAAACACCATATATTTT. It specifies CASSWTVSSGNTIYF. The chain is built from TRBV7-9 and TRBJ1-3; D possibly corresponds to TRBD1 (6 bases). CDR1 is SEHNR and CDR2 is FQNEAQ in the germline V gene (reference sequence). Trimming pared 4 bases from V and 0 bases from J, leaving 10 bases between. The CDR3 contains 15 residues. The whole variable domain, filled in from reference TRBV7-9 and TRBJ1-3, reads DTGVSQNPRHKITKRGQNVTFRCDPISEHNRLYWYRQTLGQGPEFLTYFQNEAQLEKSRLLSDRFSAERPKGSFSTLEIQRTEQGDSAMYLCASSWTVSSGNTIYFGEGSWLTVV.